Listed here are 21 T cell receptor beta chains from one sample, sequenced in a study of early T cells in non-severe SARS-CoV-2 infection. MiXCR was run by TCRdb on the 5' RACE reads, yielding one entry per CDR3 protein. The data show about 83,000 distinct CDR3 sequences, over 9.5% seen once. The source material was whole blood, sampled at baseline. Every receptor here comes from an adult who was a healthcare worker with PCR-confirmed SARS-CoV-2 infection or an uninfected control (not recorded which).

This clonotype turned up a few times. The chain joins TRBV20-1 to TRBJ1-1; TRBD1 agrees at 11 bases. CDR1 and CDR2 from the germline V gene are DFQATT and SNEGSKA (reference sequence). The CDR3 is 13 amino acids. Trimming removed 6 bases from V and 6 bases from J; junction bases left unmatched: 6. In DNA, the CDR3 is TGCAGTGCCCCGGGACAGGGGGACGCTGAAGCTTTCTTT. Amino acids: CSAPGQGDAEAFF.

The table lists this clonotype with a few counts. The chain links TRBV2 to TRBJ1-2; D may be TRBD1 (5 bases). The CDR3 spans 13 residues. Per the germline V gene, CDR1 is SNHLY and CDR2 is FYNNEI. V was clipped by 3 bases and J by 5 bases, with 10 bases between them. The DNA for the CDR3 is TGTGCCAGCAGTGAGGGGCAACGATATGGCTACACCTTC. It is translated as CASSEGQRYGYTF.

This chain uses TRBV12-3 or TRBV12-4 with TRBJ2-3, with a tentative D call TRBD2 (5 bases). The V end lost 10 bases, the J end lost 2 bases, and 19 bases lay between the germline ends. The CDR3 is made up of 15 amino acids. CDR3: CATIPGLAPTDTQYF. In DNA form, the CDR3 reads TGTGCCACAATCCCAGGACTCGCACCCACAGATACGCAGTATTTT.

This clonotype was observed at least ten times. The chain carries TRBV14 and TRBJ2-7; D remains unclear. CDR3 size: 16 residues. Germline CDR1 and CDR2: SGHDN and FVKESK. The V and J ends lost 1 base and 4 bases respectively, with 17 bases between them. The DNA for the CDR3 is TGTGCCAGCAGCCAAGCAAGGGTCGACTTGGGGTACGAGCAGTACTTC. This sequence encodes CASSQARVDLGYEQYF.

This clonotype has ten or more counts. The chain couples TRBV7-2 to TRBJ2-7; 8 bases fit TRBD2. Germline values: CDR1 SGHTA, CDR2 FQGNSA. J was trimmed by 6 bases and V by 2 bases; bases with no gene match: 12. The CDR3 loop spans 16 amino acids. This CDR3 reads CASSLPPGAGGLEQYF. The CDR3 DNA follows: TGTGCCAGCAGCTTACCTCCCGGGGCGGGAGGACTCGAGCAGTACTTC.

This chain joins TRBV18 and TRBJ1-3; TRBD1 aligns across 8 bases. CDR1 and CDR2 from the germline V gene are KGHSH and LQKENI. The CDR3 runs 17 residues. V was clipped by 4 bases and J by 1 base; unmatched bases: 9. The DNA for the CDR3 is TGTGCCAGCTCACTGAACCTCCAGGGGGCTTCTGGAAACACCATATATTTT. Its translation is CASSLNLQGASGNTIYF.

The chain joins TRBV12-3 or TRBV12-4 to TRBJ1-2; 11 bases match TRBD1. The CDR3 is made up of 15 amino acids. After removal of 4 bases from V and 7 bases from J, the junction contained 8 bases not matched to a gene. The CDR3 coding sequence is TGTGCCAGCAGTTCATCCGGACAGGGGGCGTCTGGCTACACCTTC. Residues: CASSSSGQGASGYTF.

This sequence joins TRBV6-6 and TRBJ2-6; 7 bases agree with TRBD1. This CDR3 has 18 amino acids. Germline V CDR1 and CDR2: MNHNY, SVGAGI (reference sequence). V shed 2 bases, J shed 0 bases, and the junction held 7 bases outside the gene matches. For the CDR3, the DNA is TGTGCCAGCAGTTACCTTAGGACAGGACTCTCTGGGGCCAACGTCCTGACTTTC. Translating it yields CASSYLRTGLSGANVLTF.

Many counts were recorded for this clonotype. The chain is built from TRBV28 and TRBJ1-2; D ambiguous. CDR3 size: 14 residues. Trimming stripped 6 bases from V and 3 bases from J, with 14 bases between. The germline V gene encodes CDR1 MDHEN and CDR2 SYDVKM. The CDR3 region has the DNA TGTGCCAGCAGCCGCACCGGCGGGGACTATGGCTACACCTTC. Translating it yields CASSRTGGDYGYTF.

The table lists this clonotype with many counts. This chain uses TRBV5-8 with TRBJ2-7; maybe TRBD1 (5 bases). CDR1 is SGHTS, CDR2 YDEGEE, per germline. This CDR3 spans 14 amino acids. V was cut by 0 bases and J by 7 bases, with 14 bases left in between. The CDR3 nucleotides are TGTGCCAGCAGCTTGGATCAGGGCCCAGGGGAGCAGTACTTC. Protein: CASSLDQGPGEQYF.

The chain uses TRBV3-1 and TRBJ2-2; D is uncertain. CDR1 is LGHDT, CDR2 YNNKEL, per germline (reference sequence). The CDR3 consists of 15 residues. With 0 bases removed from V and 8 bases from J, the gap between germline ends came to 13 bases. In nucleotides, the CDR3 is TGTGCCAGCAGCCAAGAACTGGCCTCGCGAGGGGAGCTGTTTTTT. This codes for CASSQELASRGELFF.

The rearrangement links TRBV7-2 to TRBJ2-5, with TRBD2 identical over 9 bases. The CDR3 contains 17 residues. Germline V gene sequence: CDR1 SGHTA, CDR2 FQGNSA. V dropped 3 bases and J dropped 5; count of bases not matched to a gene: 13. DNA of the CDR3: TGTGCCAGCAGCTTCCCGGCTAGCGGGAAGTCCTGGGAGACCCAGTACTTC. Its protein product is CASSFPASGKSWETQYF.

V gene TRBV4-1 combines with J gene TRBJ2-1, with a weak D call TRBD2 (6 bases). The germline V gene encodes CDR1 MGHRA and CDR2 YSYEKL. This CDR3 comprises 15 residues. The ends were cut back, 6 bases at V and 7 bases at J, with 19 bases in the middle. This CDR3 is CASRGSWGDLNEQFF. For the CDR3, the DNA is TGCGCCAGCAGGGGCTCGTGGGGGGACTTAAATGAGCAGTTCTTC.

This clonotype was seen once. This sequence joins TRBV2 and TRBJ2-2; D remains unclear. The CDR3 runs 13 residues. CDR1 is SNHLY, CDR2 FYNNEI, per germline. Trimming pared 1 base from V and 5 bases from J, leaving 5 bases between. Here the CDR3 reads CASSEGETGELFF. In DNA, the CDR3 is TGTGCCAGCAGTGAAGGAGAAACCGGGGAGCTGTTTTTT. The variable domain in full, completed from reference TRBV2 and TRBJ2-2, reads EPEVTQTPSHQVTQMGQEVILRCVPISNHLYFYWYRQILGQKVEFLVSFYNNEISEKSEIFDDQFSVERPDGSNFTLKIRSTKLEDSAMYFCASSEGETGELFFGEGSRLTVL.

The CDR3 is CATSDLPDGVPYEQYF. CDR3 coding DNA: TGTGCCACCAGTGATCTACCGGACGGGGTCCCCTACGAGCAGTACTTC. V is TRBV24-1 and J is TRBJ2-7, with D maybe TRBD2 (5 bases). V was pared by 3 bases and J by 2 bases, with 16 bases between. The CDR3 runs 16 residues. CDR1 is KGHDR, CDR2 SFDVKD, per germline.

This clonotype has only a few counts. An end of the junction differs from the germline gene, which may be a read error. The chain carries TRBV7-9 and TRBJ2-7; D gene uncertain. Germline assignment: CDR1 SEHNR and CDR2 FQNEAQ (reference sequence). This CDR3 has 15 residues. For the CDR3, the DNA is TGTGTCAGCAGCTTAGTCCTAGACGGACCCTACGAGCAGTACTTC. It encodes CVSSLVLDGPYEQYF.

This clonotype was detected a few times. This chain links TRBV11-2 with TRBJ2-7; TRBD2 agrees at 7 bases. CDR1 and CDR2 from the germline V gene are SGHAT and FQNNGV. The CDR3 is 15 residues long. Germline trimming cut 6 bases from V and 3 bases from J; bases unmatched to any gene: 11. CDR3 loop: CASSRQTSINYEQYF. CDR3 DNA sequence: TGTGCCAGCAGTCGGCAGACTAGCATCAACTACGAGCAGTACTTC.

There are a few counts of this clonotype. The CDR3 sequence is CASSGHRGAEAFF. CDR3 coding DNA: TGTGCCAGCAGTGGACATAGGGGGGCTGAAGCTTTCTTT. The genes are TRBV6-1 and TRBJ1-1, with TRBD1 as a possible D gene (6 bases). The CDR3 sequence is 13 residues long. Trimming cost V 4 bases and J 6 bases, with 12 bases left between them. The germline gives CDR1 MNHNS, CDR2 SASEGT.

This clonotype has only a few counts. The V and J genes are TRBV7-2 and TRBJ2-7; D uncertain. The CDR3 sequence is 15 residues long. The V end lost 1 base, the J end lost 0 bases, and 10 bases lay between the germline ends. The germline gives CDR1 SGHTA, CDR2 FQGNSA. CDR3 amino acids: CASSLEAGFSYEQYF. The CDR3 DNA sequence: TGTGCCAGCAGCTTAGAAGCAGGATTCTCCTACGAGCAGTACTTC.

In this sample, this clonotype turned up many times. V and J are TRBV2 and TRBJ2-3; no definite D call. The germline V gene has CDR1 SNHLY and CDR2 FYNNEI. Deletions cut 4 bases from V and 3 bases from J, with 5 bases between. The CDR3 runs to 12 residues. CDR3 nucleotides: TGTGCCAGCAGTGTTGCGACAGATACGCAGTATTTT. Translated, it gives CASSVATDTQYF.

This chain joins TRBV12-3 or TRBV12-4 and TRBJ1-2, with D possibly TRBD1 on 6 matching bases. This CDR3 is 13 amino acids long. With 5 bases removed from V and 6 bases from J, the gap between germline ends came to 13 bases. The CDR3, as DNA: TGTGCCAGCAGTCGGACAGTCTCCAATGGCTACACCTTC. Protein product: CASSRTVSNGYTF.